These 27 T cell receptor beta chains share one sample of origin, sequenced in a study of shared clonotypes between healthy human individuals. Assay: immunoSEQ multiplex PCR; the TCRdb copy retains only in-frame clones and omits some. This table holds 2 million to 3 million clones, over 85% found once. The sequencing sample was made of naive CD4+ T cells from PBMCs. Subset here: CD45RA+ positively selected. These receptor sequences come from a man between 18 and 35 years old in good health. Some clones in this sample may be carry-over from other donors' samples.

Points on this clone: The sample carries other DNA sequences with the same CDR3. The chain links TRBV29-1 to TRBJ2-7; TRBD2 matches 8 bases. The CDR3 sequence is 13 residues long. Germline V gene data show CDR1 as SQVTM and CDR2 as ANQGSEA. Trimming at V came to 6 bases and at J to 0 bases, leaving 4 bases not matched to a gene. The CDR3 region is CSVLAGSSYEQYF. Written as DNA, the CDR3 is TGCAGCGTGCTAGCGGGTAGCTCCTACGAGCAGTACTTC.

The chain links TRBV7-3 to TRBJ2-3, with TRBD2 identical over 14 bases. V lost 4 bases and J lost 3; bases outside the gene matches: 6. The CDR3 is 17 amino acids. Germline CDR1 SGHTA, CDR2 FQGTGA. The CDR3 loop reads CASSSSTSGRGTDTQYF. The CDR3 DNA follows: TGTGCCAGCAGCTCTTCGACTAGCGGGAGGGGAACAGATACGCAGTATTTT.

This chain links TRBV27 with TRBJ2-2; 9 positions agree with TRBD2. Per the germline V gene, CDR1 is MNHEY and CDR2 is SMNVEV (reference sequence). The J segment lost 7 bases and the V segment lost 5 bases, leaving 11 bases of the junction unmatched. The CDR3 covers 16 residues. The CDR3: CASSKVLAGYFGELFF. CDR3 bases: TGTGCCAGCAGTAAGGTCCTAGCGGGATATTTCGGGGAGCTGTTTTTT.

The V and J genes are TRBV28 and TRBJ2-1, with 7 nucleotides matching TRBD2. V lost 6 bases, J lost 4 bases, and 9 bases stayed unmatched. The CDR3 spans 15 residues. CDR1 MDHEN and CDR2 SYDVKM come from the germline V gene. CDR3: CASSPASGRYNEQFF. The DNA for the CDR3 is TGTGCCAGCAGCCCTGCTAGCGGAAGATACAATGAGCAGTTCTTC.

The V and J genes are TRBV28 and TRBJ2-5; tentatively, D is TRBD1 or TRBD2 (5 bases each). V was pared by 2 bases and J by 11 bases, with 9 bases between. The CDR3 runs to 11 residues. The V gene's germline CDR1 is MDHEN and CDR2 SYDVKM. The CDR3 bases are TGTGCCAGCAGTTTACGGGACCTTCAGTACTTC. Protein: CASSLRDLQYF.

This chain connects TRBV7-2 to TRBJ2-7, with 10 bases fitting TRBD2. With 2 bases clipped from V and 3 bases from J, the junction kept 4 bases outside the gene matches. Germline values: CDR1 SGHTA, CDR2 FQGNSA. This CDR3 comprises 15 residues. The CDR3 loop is CASSLRTSGRYEQYF. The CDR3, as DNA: TGTGCCAGCAGCTTAAGGACTAGCGGCCGCTACGAGCAGTACTTC. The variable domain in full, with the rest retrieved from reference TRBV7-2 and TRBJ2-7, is GAGVSQSPSNKVTEKGKDVELRCDPISGHTALYWYRQSLGQGLEFLIYFQGNSAPDKSGLPSDRFSAERTGGSVSTLTIQRTQQEDSAVYLCASSLRTSGRYEQYFGPGTRLTVT.

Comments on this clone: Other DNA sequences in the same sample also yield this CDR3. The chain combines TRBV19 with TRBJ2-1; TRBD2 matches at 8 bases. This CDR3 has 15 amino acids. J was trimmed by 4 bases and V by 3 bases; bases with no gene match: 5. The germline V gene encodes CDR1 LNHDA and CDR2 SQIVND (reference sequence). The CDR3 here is CASSMWLAGYNEQFF. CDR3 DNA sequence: TGTGCCAGTAGTATGTGGCTAGCGGGTTACAATGAGCAGTTCTTC. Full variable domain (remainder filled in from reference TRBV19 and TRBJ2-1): DGGITQSPKYLFRKEGQNVTLSCEQNLNHDAMYWYRQDPGQGLRLIYYSQIVNDFQKGDIAEGYSVSREKKESFPLTVTSAQKNPTAFYLCASSMWLAGYNEQFFGPGTRLTVL.

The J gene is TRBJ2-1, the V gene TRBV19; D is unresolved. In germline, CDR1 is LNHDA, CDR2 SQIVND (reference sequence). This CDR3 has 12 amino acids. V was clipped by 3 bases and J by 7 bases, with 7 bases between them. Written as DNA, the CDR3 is TGTGCCAGTAGTATCGACTTAAATGAGCAGTTCTTC. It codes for CASSIDLNEQFF.

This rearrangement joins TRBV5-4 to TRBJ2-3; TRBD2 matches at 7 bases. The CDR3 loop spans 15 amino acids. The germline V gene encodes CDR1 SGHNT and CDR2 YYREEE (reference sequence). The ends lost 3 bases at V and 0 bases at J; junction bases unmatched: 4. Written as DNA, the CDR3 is TGTGCCAGCAGCTCGGGAGGCAGTAGCACAGATACGCAGTATTTT. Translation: CASSSGGSSTDTQYF.

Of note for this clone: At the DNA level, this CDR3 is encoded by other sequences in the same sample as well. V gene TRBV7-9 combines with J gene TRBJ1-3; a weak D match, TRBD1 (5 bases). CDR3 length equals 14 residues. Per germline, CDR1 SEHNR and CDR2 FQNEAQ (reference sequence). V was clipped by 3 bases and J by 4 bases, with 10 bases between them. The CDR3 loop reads CASSLQGSGNTIYF. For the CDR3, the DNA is TGTGCCAGCAGCTTGCAGGGATCCGGAAACACCATATATTTT.

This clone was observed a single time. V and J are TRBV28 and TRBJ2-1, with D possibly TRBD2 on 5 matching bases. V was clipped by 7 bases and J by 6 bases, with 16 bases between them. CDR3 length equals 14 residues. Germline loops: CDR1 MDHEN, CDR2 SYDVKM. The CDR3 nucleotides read TGTGCCAGCAAGCTTACTAGAGCGCGCAATGAGCAGTTCTTC. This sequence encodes CASKLTRARNEQFF.

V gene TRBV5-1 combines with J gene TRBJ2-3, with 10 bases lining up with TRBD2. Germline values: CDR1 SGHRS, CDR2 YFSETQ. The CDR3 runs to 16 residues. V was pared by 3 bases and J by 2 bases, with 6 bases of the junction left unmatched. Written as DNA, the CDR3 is TGCGCCAGCAGCTCGGGACTAGCGACCATCACAGATACGCAGTATTTT. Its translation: CASSSGLATITDTQYF.

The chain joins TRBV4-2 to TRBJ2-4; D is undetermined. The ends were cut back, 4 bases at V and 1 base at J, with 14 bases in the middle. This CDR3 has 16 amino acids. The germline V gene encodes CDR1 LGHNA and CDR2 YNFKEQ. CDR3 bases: TGTGCCAGCAGCCGAGACCTAGATGCGGCCAAAAACATTCAGTACTTC. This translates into CASSRDLDAAKNIQYF.

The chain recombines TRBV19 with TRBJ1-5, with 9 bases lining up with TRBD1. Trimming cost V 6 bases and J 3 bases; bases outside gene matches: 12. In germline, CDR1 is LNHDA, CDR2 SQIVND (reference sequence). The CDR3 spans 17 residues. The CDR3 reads CASSNRGQNFINQPQHF. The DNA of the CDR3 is TGTGCCAGTAGCAACAGGGGGCAGAACTTTATCAATCAGCCCCAGCATTTT.

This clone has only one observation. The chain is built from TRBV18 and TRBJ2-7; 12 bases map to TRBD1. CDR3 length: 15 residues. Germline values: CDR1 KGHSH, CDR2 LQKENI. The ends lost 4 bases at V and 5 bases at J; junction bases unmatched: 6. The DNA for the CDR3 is TGTGCCAGCTCACAAACCGGGACAGGGGGCCACGAGCAGTACTTC. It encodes CASSQTGTGGHEQYF.

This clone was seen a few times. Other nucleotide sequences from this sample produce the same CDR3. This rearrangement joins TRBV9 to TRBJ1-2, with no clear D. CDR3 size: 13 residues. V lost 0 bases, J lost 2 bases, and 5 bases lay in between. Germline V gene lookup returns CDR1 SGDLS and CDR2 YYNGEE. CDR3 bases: TGTGCCAGCAGCGTAGTCGGGAACTATGGCTACACCTTC. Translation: CASSVVGNYGYTF.

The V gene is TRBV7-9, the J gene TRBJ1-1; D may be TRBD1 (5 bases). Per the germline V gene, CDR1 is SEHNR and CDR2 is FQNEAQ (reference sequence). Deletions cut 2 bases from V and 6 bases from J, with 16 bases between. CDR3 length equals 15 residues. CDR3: CASSLSGSMGAEAFF. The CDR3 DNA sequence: TGTGCCAGCAGCTTATCTGGAAGCATGGGGGCTGAAGCTTTCTTT.

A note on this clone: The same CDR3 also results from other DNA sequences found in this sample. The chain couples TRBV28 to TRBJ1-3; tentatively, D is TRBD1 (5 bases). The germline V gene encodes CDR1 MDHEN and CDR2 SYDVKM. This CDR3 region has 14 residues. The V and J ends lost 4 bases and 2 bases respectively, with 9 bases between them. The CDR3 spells CASSSPGTGNTIYF. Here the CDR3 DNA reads TGTGCCAGCAGTTCCCCAGGGACTGGAAACACCATATATTTT. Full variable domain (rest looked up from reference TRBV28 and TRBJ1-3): DVKVTQSSRYLVKRTGEKVFLECVQDMDHENMFWYRQDPGLGLRLIYFSYDVKMKEKGDIPEGYSVSREKKERFSLILESASTNQTSMYLCASSSPGTGNTIYFGEGSWLTVV.

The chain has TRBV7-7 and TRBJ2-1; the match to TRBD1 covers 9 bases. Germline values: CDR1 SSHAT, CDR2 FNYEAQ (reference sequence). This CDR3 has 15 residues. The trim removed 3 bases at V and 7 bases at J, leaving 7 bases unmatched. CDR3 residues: CASSLKTGGFNEQFF. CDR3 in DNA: TGTGCCAGCAGCTTGAAGACAGGGGGTTTTAATGAGCAGTTCTTC.

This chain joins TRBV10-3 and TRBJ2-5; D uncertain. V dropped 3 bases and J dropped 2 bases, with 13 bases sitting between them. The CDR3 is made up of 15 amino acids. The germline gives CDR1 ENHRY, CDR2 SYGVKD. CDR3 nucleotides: TGTGCCATCAGTGAATGGCTGTCGCTACAAGAGACCCAGTACTTC. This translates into CAISEWLSLQETQYF.

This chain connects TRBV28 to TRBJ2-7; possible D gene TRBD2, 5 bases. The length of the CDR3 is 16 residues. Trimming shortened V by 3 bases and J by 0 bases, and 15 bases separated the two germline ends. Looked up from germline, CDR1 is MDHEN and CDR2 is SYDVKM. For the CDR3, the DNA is TGTGCCAGCAGTTTGTATTTCAGGACTCCCTCCTACGAGCAGTACTTC. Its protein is CASSLYFRTPSYEQYF.

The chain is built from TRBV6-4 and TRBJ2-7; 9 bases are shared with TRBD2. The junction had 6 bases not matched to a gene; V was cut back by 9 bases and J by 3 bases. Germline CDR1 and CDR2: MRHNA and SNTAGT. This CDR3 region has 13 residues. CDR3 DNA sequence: TGTGCCAGAAGAGCTAGCGGGATCTACGAGCAGTACTTC. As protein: CARRASGIYEQYF.

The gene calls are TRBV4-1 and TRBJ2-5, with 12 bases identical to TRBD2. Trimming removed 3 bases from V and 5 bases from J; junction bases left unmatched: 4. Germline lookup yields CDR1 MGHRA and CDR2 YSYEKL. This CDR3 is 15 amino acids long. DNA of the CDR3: TGCGCCAGCAGCCAGGGCGGGACTAGCGGGGAGACCCAGTACTTC. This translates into CASSQGGTSGETQYF.

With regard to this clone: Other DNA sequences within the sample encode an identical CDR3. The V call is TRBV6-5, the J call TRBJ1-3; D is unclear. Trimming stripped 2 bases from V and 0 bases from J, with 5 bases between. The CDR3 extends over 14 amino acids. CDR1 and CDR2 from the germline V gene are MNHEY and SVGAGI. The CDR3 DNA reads TGTGCCAGCAGTTACGGCCTCTCTGGAAACACCATATATTTT. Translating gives CASSYGLSGNTIYF.

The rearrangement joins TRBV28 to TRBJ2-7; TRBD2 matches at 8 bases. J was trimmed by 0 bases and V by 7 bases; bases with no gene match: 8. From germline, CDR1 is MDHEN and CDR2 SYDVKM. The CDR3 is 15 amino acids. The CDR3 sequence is CASTPSSGGSYEQYF. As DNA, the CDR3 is TGTGCCAGCACGCCCTCAAGCGGGGGCTCCTACGAGCAGTACTTC.

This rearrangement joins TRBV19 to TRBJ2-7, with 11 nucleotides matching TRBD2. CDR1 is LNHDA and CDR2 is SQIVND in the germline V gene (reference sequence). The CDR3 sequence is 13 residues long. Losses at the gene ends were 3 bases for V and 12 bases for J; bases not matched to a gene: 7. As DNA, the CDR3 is TGTGCCAGTAGTATCCCTAGCGGGAGGTTGCGGTACTTC. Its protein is CASSIPSGRLRYF.

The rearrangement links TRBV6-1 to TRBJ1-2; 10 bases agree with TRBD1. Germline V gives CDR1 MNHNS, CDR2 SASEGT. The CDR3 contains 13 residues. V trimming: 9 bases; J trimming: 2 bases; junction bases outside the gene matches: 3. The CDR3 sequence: CASGQGVNYGYTF. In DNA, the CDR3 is TGTGCCAGTGGACAGGGGGTAAACTATGGCTACACCTTC.